The entry below describes one T cell receptor beta chain. What it binds is unknown. The data stem from a study of OX40 agonist ivuxolimab in advanced cancers. Study summary: Patients' therapy was ivuxolimab, an antibody that acts as an agonist of OX40 (CD134). Every 2 weeks, patients got intravenous ivuxolimab at one of six dose levels (0.01-10 mg/kg). Those enrolled were about 82% male, with a mean age of around 55 years and ages from roughly 23 to 80. Overall study results and limits: At doses 0.1 to 3.0 mg/kg, CD4+ and CD8+ clones expanded.

Produced via immunoSEQ multiplex PCR; TCRdb's table is partial and in-frame only. Among around 12,000 clones listed, approximately 80% were seen once. Germline V gene sequence: CDR1 MDHEN, CDR2 SYDVKM. V shed 3 bases and J shed 5 bases, with 16 bases lying between them. This CDR3 spans 15 amino acids. V is TRBV28 and J is TRBJ1-1; D remains ambiguous. This receptor was obtained from an adult with an advanced solid tumor such as melanoma, head and neck, liver or kidney cancer. The sample in question was CD4+ or CD8+ T cells sorted from blood, obtained in a trial of the OX40 agonist ivuxolimab. For the CDR3, the DNA is TGTGCCAGCAGTTTGGGGTCGGGGTTTCGGACTGAAGCTTTCTTT. This gives the protein CASSLGSGFRTEAFF.